This T cell receptor (beta chain) was identified during a study of blood T cell repertoires in COVID-19. Study as a whole: The origin of the acute and convalescent COVID-19 samples was the United States, Italy and Spain.

Original processing methods: Amplification with reference gene primers provided the estimates of nucleated cell counts. The method was immunoSEQ multiplex PCR; TCRdb's version includes in-frame clones alone and lacks a portion of them. That table supplies the V and J calls and clone size; D and trimming were determined from the DNA. The profile shows approximately 34,000 clones, 80% of them singletons. Germline-derived CDR1 and CDR2 are ENHRY and SYGVKD. V lost 11 bases and J 0 bases, leaving 13 bases between the germline ends. This CDR3 has 13 amino acids. This chain links TRBV10-3 with TRBJ1-1, with D possibly being TRBD1 (6 bases). The sequence was obtained from a woman in her sixties or seventies with acute or convalescent COVID-19. Material: peripheral blood. The CDR3 region has the DNA TGTGCCGTGTGGACAGAAATGAACACTGAAGCTTTCTTT. Protein: CAVWTEMNTEAFF.